This TCR beta chain originates from a study of monozygotic twins with inflammatory bowel disease. Germline V lookup: CDR1 SGHRS, CDR2 YFSETQ. This CDR3 region has 16 residues. Using TCRalpha and TCRbeta cDNA, the researchers carried out two nested PCRs that lasted roughly 16 and 10 cycles. TCRdb re-called the 5' RACE reads, yielding one record per CDR3 amino acid sequence without DNA. In all, the sample yields about 350,000 distinct CDR3 sequences. For every donor, one blood sample of about 2.5 ml was drawn. This rearrangement joins TRBV5-1 to TRBJ2-5; the TCRdb call, TRBD1, lacks DNA for checking. The clonotype comes from a human donor with ulcerative colitis or Crohn's disease, or a healthy co-twin of an affected twin (not recorded which). The sequenced material came from blood. This chain's CDR3 is CASSLLTGDLQETQYF.